The source of this T cell receptor beta chain is a study of T-cell reconstitution after alpha-beta-depleted transplantation in children. Only a few counts were recorded for this clonotype. V dropped 6 bases and J dropped 5; count of bases not matched to a gene: 10. This CDR3 is 15 amino acids long. Molecular barcoding with unique molecular identifiers was used for the TCRbeta library. Each CDR3 protein gets one entry after TCRdb re-called the PCR reads with MiXCR. The sample has around 190,000 distinct CDR3 sequences, approximately 6.3% seen once; the top ten hold 5% to 6.5%. This TCR derives from a boy aged 2 to 9 with acute lymphoblastic leukemia, due to receive a stem cell transplant. The sample in question was PBMCs, obtained before TCRalphabeta/CD19-depleted stem cell transplant. This chain uses TRBV12-3 or TRBV12-4 with TRBJ1-1; 9 nucleotides match TRBD1. In DNA, the CDR3 is TGTGCCAGCAGGGATCCGGGACAGGGCAATACTGAAGCTTTCTTT. Its protein product is CASRDPGQGNTEAFF.